This TCR beta chain was recovered during a study of identical twins. Regarding the study as a whole: Possibly, invariant MAIT and iNKT cells partly confounded zero-insertion analyses.

On this clonotype: Its antigen is still unknown.

Trimming left V 1 base short and J 2 bases short, with 12 bases between. CDR1 is DFQATT and CDR2 is SNEGSKA in the germline V gene (reference sequence). The CDR3 is made up of 14 amino acids. TCRdb reanalysed the 5' RACE reads using MiXCR and keeps one entry per CDR3 protein. The sample lists approximately 500,000 distinct CDR3 sequences; 24% were seen once. The sample was also reused in another study, on T cells expressing NK-cell markers. That study adds: Dominant NKG2C+ clonotype frequencies of about 1.0-7.0% of CD8+ T cells were measured in roughly 6 donors.

The sequenced sample was CD4+ T cells sorted from blood. The chain combines TRBV20-1 with TRBJ2-7; D may be TRBD1 (6 bases). This receptor was obtained from a woman younger than 30 in good health. The CDR3 bases are TGCAGTGCTAGAGTACAGGGTAGGGCCTACGAGCAGTACTTC. It specifies CSARVQGRAYEQYF.